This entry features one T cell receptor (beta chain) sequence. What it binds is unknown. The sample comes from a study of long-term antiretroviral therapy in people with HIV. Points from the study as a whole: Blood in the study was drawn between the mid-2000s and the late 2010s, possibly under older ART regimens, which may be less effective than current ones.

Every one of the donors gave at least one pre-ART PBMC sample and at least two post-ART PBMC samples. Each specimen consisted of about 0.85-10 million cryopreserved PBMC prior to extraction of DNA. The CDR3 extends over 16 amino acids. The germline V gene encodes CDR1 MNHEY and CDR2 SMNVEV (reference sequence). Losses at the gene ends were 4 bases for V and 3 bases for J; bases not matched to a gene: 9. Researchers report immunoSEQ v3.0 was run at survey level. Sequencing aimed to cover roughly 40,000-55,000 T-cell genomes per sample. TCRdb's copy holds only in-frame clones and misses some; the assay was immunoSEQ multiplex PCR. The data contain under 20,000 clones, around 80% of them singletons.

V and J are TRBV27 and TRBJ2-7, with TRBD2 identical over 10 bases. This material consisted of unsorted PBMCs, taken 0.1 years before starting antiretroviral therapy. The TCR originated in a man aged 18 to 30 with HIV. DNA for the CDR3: TGTGCCAGCAGTTCTTTGGCTAGCGGGAGTGGCTACGAGCAGTACTTC. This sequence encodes CASSSLASGSGYEQYF.